These 17 T cell receptor beta chains were all obtained from the same sample, sequenced in a study of T cells in localized non-small cell lung cancer. Sequencing was performed with immunoSEQ multiplex PCR; in TCRdb, only in-frame clones are kept and a portion is missing. The data contain about 78,000 clones, roughly four fifths of them singletons. The sequencing used peripheral blood, collected before any cancer treatment. Source of these receptors: a man between 40 and 75 years old with stage I lung adenocarcinoma.

The rearrangement uses TRBV18 and TRBJ1-4; no clear D. From germline, CDR1 is KGHSH and CDR2 LQKENI. The length of the CDR3 is 14 residues. V lost 2 bases and J 3 bases, leaving 7 bases between the germline ends. CDR3 nucleotide sequence: TGTGCCAGCTCACCAGTACAGTCTAATGAAAAACTGTTTTTT. Translation gives CASSPVQSNEKLFF. The full variable domain, completed using reference TRBV18 and TRBJ1-4, is NAGVMQNPRHLVRRRGQEARLRCSPMKGHSHVYWYRQLPEEGLKFMVYLQKENIIDESGMPKERFSAEFPKEGPSILRIQQVVRGDSAAYFCASSPVQSNEKLFFGSGTQLSVL.

This clone came up a few times. The J gene is TRBJ1-1, the V gene TRBV28; D not resolved. The germline V gene has CDR1 MDHEN and CDR2 SYDVKM. V shed 3 bases and J shed 1 base, with 6 bases lying between them. The CDR3 totals 13 residues. The CDR3, as DNA: TGTGCCAGCAGTTTCAGAAGGAACACTGAAGCTTTCTTT. Translating gives CASSFRRNTEAFF.

This clone was detected ten times or more. V gene TRBV5-6 combines with J gene TRBJ2-7, with D tentatively TRBD1 (5 bases). V shed 4 bases and J shed 3 bases, with 17 bases lying between them. The CDR3 totals 15 residues. Germline CDR1 SGHDT, CDR2 YYEEEE. The CDR3 loop reads CASSGSIGDYYEQYF. The CDR3 nucleotides read TGTGCCAGCAGCGGAAGTATAGGGGATTACTACGAGCAGTACTTC.

V usage is TRBV6-1 and J usage is TRBJ1-2, with 8 nucleotides matching TRBD1. CDR3 length: 17 residues. Germline V lookup: CDR1 MNHNS, CDR2 SASEGT. V shed 3 bases, J shed 4 bases, and the junction held 13 bases outside the gene matches. This CDR3 is CASSEPGQVQVGYGYTF. CDR3 in DNA: TGTGCCAGCAGTGAGCCGGGACAGGTCCAAGTGGGCTATGGCTACACCTTC.

This chain connects TRBV7-8 to TRBJ2-2; the D is unclear. The CDR3 contains 15 residues. Per the germline V gene, CDR1 is SGHVS and CDR2 is FQNEAQ. V was clipped by 2 bases and J by 5 bases, with 12 bases between them. The CDR3 protein is CASSLNGPRTGELFF. CDR3 bases: TGTGCCAGCAGCTTAAACGGCCCGAGAACCGGGGAGCTGTTTTTT.

This clone was counted a single time. This CDR3 reads CASSPTRGPYEQYF. CDR3 sequence (DNA): TGTGCCAGCAGCCCAACTCGAGGGCCCTACGAGCAGTACTTC. The chain employs TRBV13 and TRBJ2-7; a weak D match, TRBD2 (5 bases). CDR1 is PRHDT and CDR2 is FYEKMQ in the germline V gene (reference sequence). Trimming took off 5 bases at V and 2 bases at J, with 13 bases between the two ends. This CDR3 is 14 amino acids long.

This chain uses TRBV6-5 with TRBJ2-7; the D is unclear. Between the trimmed V and J ends, which lost 2 bases and 4 bases, there was a span of 15 bases. Germline V gene data show CDR1 as MNHEY and CDR2 as SVGAGI. The CDR3 has 15 amino acids. The CDR3 region has the DNA TGTGCCAGCAGTTACGGGTATTTTGGGCGGTACGAGCAGTACTTC. It yields the protein CASSYGYFGRYEQYF.

This sequence joins TRBV6-6 and TRBJ2-6; 7 bases map to TRBD1. CDR1 is MNHNY, CDR2 SVGAGI, per germline (reference sequence). V was pared by 6 bases and J by 0 bases, with 5 bases of the junction left unmatched. There are 16 residues in the CDR3. This CDR3 reads CASRRTGRSGANVLTF. CDR3 sequence (DNA): TGTGCCAGCAGGAGGACAGGCCGCTCTGGGGCCAACGTCCTGACTTTC.

This clone was recorded only once. This chain links TRBV4-3 with TRBJ2-7; 7 nucleotides line up with TRBD1. V shed 1 base and J 3 bases; nucleotides not matched to a gene: 6. The CDR3 is 15 amino acids. Germline lookup yields CDR1 LGHNA and CDR2 YSLEER. In DNA, the CDR3 is TGCGCCAGCAGCCAAGGGGACAGTGGGGGCTACGAGCAGTACTTC. It translates to CASSQGDSGGYEQYF.

This clone was observed once. The chain employs TRBV7-3 and TRBJ1-6; a possible D gene is TRBD1 (5 bases). The germline V gene has CDR1 SGHTA and CDR2 FQGTGA. This CDR3 is 15 amino acids long. V was trimmed by 2 bases and J by 8 bases, leaving 13 bases between them. For the CDR3, the DNA is TGTGCCAGCAGCTTAGATATGGGGCAGGATTCACCCCTCCACTTT. This codes for CASSLDMGQDSPLHF.

J is TRBJ2-7 and V is TRBV5-5; D may be TRBD1 (5 bases). This CDR3 region has 13 residues. Germline CDR1 is SGHKS and CDR2 is YYEKEE (reference sequence). The V end was cut by 2 bases, the J end by 3 bases, with 9 bases between. DNA of the CDR3: TGTGCCAGCAGCTTAACCAGGGTCTACGAGCAGTACTTC. It translates to CASSLTRVYEQYF.

The genes are TRBV2 and TRBJ2-7; TRBD2 matches 10 bases. Per germline, CDR1 SNHLY and CDR2 FYNNEI. The V and J ends lost 1 base and 1 base, in that order; junction bases with no gene match: 13. This CDR3 is 19 amino acids long. The CDR3 reads CASSEDPTWLAGASYEQYF. CDR3 in DNA: TGTGCCAGCAGTGAAGACCCCACGTGGCTAGCGGGGGCTTCCTACGAGCAGTACTTC.

The gene calls are TRBV6-4 and TRBJ2-3; 8 bases line up with TRBD1. V lost 6 bases, J lost 1 base, and 6 bases stayed unmatched. CDR1 and CDR2 (germline): MRHNA, SNTAGT. CDR3 length: 15 amino acids. In DNA form, the CDR3 reads TGTGCCAGCAGCAGGACAGGGTTCGGCACAGATACGCAGTATTTT. Protein sequence: CASSRTGFGTDTQYF.

The J gene is TRBJ1-2, the V gene TRBV2; 8 bases match TRBD1. The germline CDR1 and CDR2 sequences are SNHLY and FYNNEI. The CDR3 runs 12 residues. Trimming at V came to 3 bases and at J to 6 bases, leaving 0 bases not matched to a gene. This CDR3 is CASSETGDGYTF. Written as DNA, the CDR3 is TGTGCCAGCAGTGAGACAGGGGATGGCTACACCTTC.

The chain joins TRBV4-3 to TRBJ1-6; D is unclear. The germline V gene encodes CDR1 LGHNA and CDR2 YSLEER. Trimming shortened V by 0 bases and J by 10 bases, and 7 bases separated the two germline ends. This CDR3 has 13 amino acids. The CDR3 loop is CASSQEGGSPLHF. CDR3 nucleotides: TGCGCCAGCAGCCAAGAAGGCGGATCACCCCTCCACTTT.

The V and J genes are TRBV4-3 and TRBJ2-1; 9 bases fit TRBD2. This CDR3 contains 15 residues. The V gene's germline CDR1 is LGHNA and CDR2 YSLEER. The J segment lost 8 bases and the V segment lost 5 bases, leaving 10 bases of the junction unmatched. Here the CDR3 DNA reads TGCGCCAGCAGCGGAATTAGCGGGAGTCAGGATGAGCAGTTCTTC. It specifies CASSGISGSQDEQFF.

The J gene is TRBJ2-3, the V gene TRBV5-4; D might be TRBD1 (5 bases). V was cut by 0 bases and J by 5 bases, with 19 bases left in between. This CDR3 comprises 17 residues. Germline V lookup: CDR1 SGHNT, CDR2 YYREEE (reference sequence). In DNA form, the CDR3 reads TGTGCCAGCAGCTTGGATGGGGCGGCCGCGTTGGGAGATACGCAGTATTTT. This sequence encodes CASSLDGAAALGDTQYF.